This T cell receptor beta chain comes out of a study of T cells after yellow fever vaccination. Study-level results: Bulk-population clonotypes that are abundant could appear as contaminants in FACS-sorted repertoires.

A single record per CDR3 protein comes from TCRdb applying MiXCR to the 5' RACE reads. Here the sample spans 400,000 or so distinct CDR3 sequences, over 15% being singletons. Comments on this clonotype: The antigen is unknown.

Sample: PBMCs, taken before the yellow fever booster vaccination. This TCR derives from a man younger than 35 who received the YFV17D yellow fever vaccine.

Here the CDR3 DNA reads TGTGCCAGCAGCTCAGATCGGGCAGGGGGCATGAACACTGAAGCTTTCTTT. It is translated as CASSSDRAGGMNTEAFF. The rearrangement links TRBV7-8 to TRBJ1-1, with 8 bases fitting TRBD1. The V gene's germline CDR1 is SGHVS and CDR2 FQNEAQ. Trimming removed 4 bases from V and 0 bases from J; junction bases left unmatched: 10. The CDR3 runs 17 residues.